The 2 T cell receptor beta chains listed next were all sequenced from one sample in a study of blood T cells in healthy people across ages. A second PCR, run for roughly 7 to 11 cycles, used a sample-barcoded 5' primer plus a J-beta primer mix. TCRdb redid the calling of the 5' RACE reads with MiXCR, one entry per CDR3 protein. The sample yields 600,000 to 800,000 distinct CDR3 sequences, 52% seen once. The specimen sequenced was blood. Receptors originate from a woman of 80 years or more in good health.

In this sample, this clonotype turned up many times. The rearrangement links TRBV27 to TRBJ2-1; D is unclear. The V end lost 3 bases, the J end lost 3 bases, and 12 bases lay between the germline ends. The CDR3 has 15 amino acids. The germline V gene has CDR1 MNHEY and CDR2 SMNVEV (reference sequence). The CDR3 bases are TGTGCCAGCAGTTTGGTAGGTTTGGGCTACAATGAGCAGTTCTTC. Protein: CASSLVGLGYNEQFF.

This clonotype was recorded many times. The chain links TRBV6-6 to TRBJ1-2, with D possibly matching TRBD1 (5 bases). The CDR3 contains 13 residues. Germline CDR1 and CDR2: MNHNY and SVGAGI (reference sequence). The ends were cut back, 2 bases at V and 3 bases at J, with 7 bases in the middle. In DNA, the CDR3 is TGTGCCAGCAGTTACCGGGACTACTATGGCTACACCTTC. Its protein product is CASSYRDYYGYTF.